This note documents a single T cell receptor (beta chain) sequence. What it recognizes is unknown. Looked up from germline, CDR1 is SEHNR and CDR2 is FQNEAQ (reference sequence). Trimming cost V 2 bases and J 7 bases, with 12 bases left between them. This CDR3 is built from 15 residues. The authors sorted CD4+ and CD8+ T cells from PBMCs. This record belongs to a study of CD8+ T cells in alopecia areata. Study-level results: Sequencing of scalp samples also includes resident alphabeta T cells from normal skin. Affected scalp, especially in alopecia totalis/universalis, had a higher clonality than normal scalp did.

Extracted RNA was reverse transcribed, and the resulting cDNA served as sequencing template. Only in-frame clones appear in the TCRdb table, and some are missing; sequencing was by immunoSEQ multiplex PCR. The table records 110,000 or so clones, 55% to 70% of them present only once. The clonotype was recovered from a human donor in good health. The chain has TRBV7-9 and TRBJ1-6; D possibly corresponds to TRBD1 (5 bases). Input material: CD4+ T cells sorted from blood. The CDR3 sequence is CASSLRTQGNSPLHF. The CDR3 DNA reads TGTGCCAGCAGCTTACGAACTCAGGGCAATTCACCCCTCCACTTT.